What follows is one TCR beta chain and its context. The data belong to a study of blood T cell repertoires in COVID-19. Study summary: Sites in the United States, Italy and Spain provided acute and convalescent COVID-19 samples. Sources were T cells, B-cell-depleted T cells, or PBMCs; the material itself was cDNA or gDNA.

Germline values: CDR1 MNHEY, CDR2 SVGEGT. The CDR3 is 18 residues long. Trimming took 2 bases from V and 1 from J; bases not matched to a gene: 6. In the original analysis: Estimation of nucleated cell counts was performed using reference gene primer amplification. Profiled with immunoSEQ multiplex PCR; TCRdb holds only in-frame clones, not every one. That table supplies the V and J calls and clone size; D and trimming were determined from the DNA. Of under 80,000 clones in the sample, 80% were seen once. The sequence derives from a human donor in a cohort sampled during active COVID-19. The chain employs TRBV6-2 or TRBV6-3 and TRBJ2-6; 9 nucleotides match TRBD1. Sequencing used peripheral blood. The CDR3 nucleotides are TGTGCCAGCAGTTACCAGACCGGGACAGGGTCTGGGGCCAACGTCCTGACTTTC. Protein: CASSYQTGTGSGANVLTF.